This T cell receptor beta chain emerged from a study of blood T cells in healthy people across ages. This clonotype has more than one count but fewer than ten. The CDR3 loop spans 18 amino acids. With 1 base clipped from V and 2 bases from J, the junction kept 11 bases outside the gene matches. Germline V lookup: CDR1 SGHRS, CDR2 YFSETQ. A sample-barcoded 5' primer and a J-beta primer mix were used in a second PCR of about 7 to 12 cycles. TCRdb fed the 5' RACE reads into MiXCR, producing one record per CDR3 protein. In the table there are approximately 800,000 distinct CDR3 sequences, roughly 24% of which are singletons. This sample also belongs to another study, concerning T cells of mothers and their children.

The rearrangement links TRBV5-1 to TRBJ1-2; 10 bases line up with TRBD1. This TCR was recovered from a boy younger than 18 in good health. Sequences were obtained from blood. This chain's CDR3 is CASSLSSAGQGINYGYTF. The CDR3 nucleotides are TGCGCCAGCAGCTTGTCTTCGGCGGGACAGGGGATCAACTATGGCTACACCTTC. The whole variable domain, filled in from reference TRBV5-1 and TRBJ1-2, reads KAGVTQTPRYLIKTRGQQVTLSCSPISGHRSVSWYQQTPGQGLQFLFEYFSETQRNKGNFPGRFSGRQFSNSRSEMNVSTLELGDSALYLCASSLSSAGQGINYGYTFGSGTRLTVV.